Listed below are T cell receptor beta chains from one sample, sequenced in a study of shared clonotypes between healthy human individuals. The protocol was immunoSEQ multiplex PCR, while the TCRdb copy is restricted to in-frame clones and leaves out a portion. The data show approximately 2.4 million clones, with approximately 96% seen just once and 0.13% held by the top ten. Material: naive CD4+ T cells sorted from blood. The receptor source for this set is a man between 18 and 35 years old in good health. Each CDR3 is given with its conserved first and last residue. D genes are given only for firm matches. A row's size may be missing; if present it is once, few, many or a size class.

NA	TRBV10-3	NA	TRBJ1-1	CAISEGTTEAFF	TGTGCCATCAGTGAAGGGACTACTGAAGCTTTCTTT
NA	TRBV15	TRBD1	TRBJ2-7	CATSSGTDREQYF	TGTGCCACCAGCTCCGGGACAGACCGGGAGCAGTACTTC
NA	TRBV4-3	NA	TRBJ2-1	CASSQVNRVNEQFF	TGCGCCAGCAGCCAAGTGAATAGAGTAAATGAGCAGTTCTTC
once	TRBV30	TRBD1	TRBJ2-7	CAWTGTGNVDQYF	TGTGCCTGGACCGGGACAGGGAATGTGGACCAGTACTTC
NA	TRBV10-3	NA	TRBJ1-1	CAISESPGGMNTEAFF	TGTGCCATCAGTGAGTCCCCGGGAGGGATGAACACTGAAGCTTTCTTT
NA	TRBV7-8	NA	TRBJ2-7	CASSQMVASENEQYF	TGTGCCAGCAGCCAAATGGTGGCTAGCGAAAACGAGCAGTACTTC
NA	TRBV5-4	NA	TRBJ2-3	CASRGGGNTDTQYF	TGTGCCAGCAGGGGAGGGGGTAACACAGATACGCAGTATTTT
NA	TRBV7-6	TRBD2	TRBJ2-7	CASSTMTGTTSMKQYF	TGTGCCAGCAGCACGATGACCGGGACTACCAGTATGAAGCAGTACTTC
few	TRBV7-9	TRBD2	TRBJ2-7	CASSLGTSGPWEQYF	TGTGCCAGCAGTTTGGGGACTAGCGGCCCTTGGGAGCAGTACTTC
NA	TRBV6-5	NA	TRBJ1-2	CASSYRGYGYTF	TGTGCCAGCAGTTATAGGGGCTATGGCTACACCTTC
NA	TRBV7-2	NA	TRBJ1-1	CASSLEGTANTEAFF	TGTGCCAGCAGCTTAGAAGGCACGGCTAACACTGAAGCTTTCTTT
NA	TRBV6-1	NA	TRBJ1-2	CASSEREAAGYTF	TGTGCCAGCAGTGAAAGAGAGGCCGCAGGCTACACCTTC
NA	TRBV11-3	NA	TRBJ2-2	CASSLYGTRNTGELFF	TGTGCCAGCAGCTTATACGGGACCCGGAACACCGGGGAGCTGTTTTTT
once	TRBV5-4	NA	TRBJ1-1	CASSSKALQGAMNTEAFF	TGTGCCAGCAGCTCAAAGGCACTCCAAGGGGCCATGAACACTGAAGCTTTCTTT
NA	TRBV10-2	TRBD2	TRBJ2-7	CASSETPGLAGGNYEQYF	TGCGCCAGCAGTGAGACGCCGGGACTAGCGGGAGGGAACTACGAGCAGTACTTC
once	TRBV5-1	NA	TRBJ1-4	CASSLVPNEKLFF	TGCGCCAGCAGCTTGGTTCCTAATGAAAAACTGTTTTTT
once	TRBV7-8	TRBD2	TRBJ2-4	CASSLAGVTSGRAGAKNIQYF	TGTGCCAGCAGCTTAGCGGGGGTGACTAGCGGGAGGGCCGGGGCCAAAAACATTCAGTACTTC
NA	TRBV28	NA	TRBJ1-2	CASSFLNYGYTF	TGTGCCAGCAGTTTTTTGAATTATGGCTACACCTTC
NA	TRBV4-2	NA	TRBJ2-7	CASSPDPDSYEQYF	TGTGCCAGCAGCCCCGATCCTGACTCCTACGAGCAGTACTTC
NA	TRBV9	TRBD1	TRBJ1-4	CASSVDRGPEKLFF	TGTGCCAGCAGCGTCGACAGGGGGCCTGAAAAACTGTTTTTT
NA	TRBV28	TRBD2	TRBJ2-5	CASSPTRRGDWETQYF	TGTGCCAGCAGCCCCACGAGGCGGGGGGACTGGGAGACCCAGTACTTC
NA	TRBV5-1	NA	TRBJ2-3	CASRGHQSTDTQYF	TGCGCCAGCAGAGGGCACCAAAGCACAGATACGCAGTATTTT
NA	TRBV9	NA	TRBJ1-3	CASSVMDGSGNTIYF	TGTGCCAGCAGCGTAATGGACGGCTCTGGAAACACCATATATTTT
many	TRBV9	NA	TRBJ1-2	CASSVTGQFYGYTF	TGTGCCAGCAGCGTAACCGGACAGTTCTATGGCTACACCTTC